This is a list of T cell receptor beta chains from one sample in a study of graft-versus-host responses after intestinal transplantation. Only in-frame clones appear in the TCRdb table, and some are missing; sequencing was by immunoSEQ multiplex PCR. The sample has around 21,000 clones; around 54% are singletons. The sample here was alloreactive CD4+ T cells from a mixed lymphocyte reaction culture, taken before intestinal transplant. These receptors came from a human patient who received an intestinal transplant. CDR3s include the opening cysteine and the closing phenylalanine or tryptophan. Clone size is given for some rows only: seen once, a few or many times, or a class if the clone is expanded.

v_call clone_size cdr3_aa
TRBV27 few CASRPTRGGAHEQYF
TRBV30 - CAWDPGQGETEAFF
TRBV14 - CASSQEYLGLDTQYF
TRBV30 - CAWSISGVTEAFF
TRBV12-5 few CASGLTGGQPQHF
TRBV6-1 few CASRRDQPQHF
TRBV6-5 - CASSQQGAPNYGYTF
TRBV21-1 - CASGISSGRKYNEQFF
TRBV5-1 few CASSPAGTGVYEQYF
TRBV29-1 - CSVELNEKLFF
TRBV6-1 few CASSRRTGFVYEQYF
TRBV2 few CASSSSGIYSNQPQHF
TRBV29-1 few CSVRTGYGNQPQHF
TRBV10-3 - CAIRGVGEKLFF
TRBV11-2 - CASLWAGNTGELFF
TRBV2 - CASSEAVAGGLYEQFF
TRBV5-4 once CASSLRGGPWEQYF
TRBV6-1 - CASSPQGTEAFF
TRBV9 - CASSWAGGGAGDTQYF
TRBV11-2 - CASSPDRGRVNTQYF
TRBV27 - CASSFWSGPTYEQYF
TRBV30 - CAWNVLGSGGKDYGYTF
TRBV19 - CASSTRQGSEQYF
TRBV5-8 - CASSLAPPVFRELFF
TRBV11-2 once CASRKPGLANTGELFF
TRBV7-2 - CASKPARQNTEAFF
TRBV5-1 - CASSVDGDQETQYF
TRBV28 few CASSGFGDTQYF
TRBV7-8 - CASRPTGSYEQYF
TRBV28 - CASSLTSGSLYNEQFF
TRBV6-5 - CASSYDRALGEQYF
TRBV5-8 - CASRATGIYNSPLHF
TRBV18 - CASSPNSNNEQFF
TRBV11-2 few CASSFWTGEETQYF
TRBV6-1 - CASGEKPNQPQHF
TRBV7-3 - CASRPTGLARATDTQYF
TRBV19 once CASNGEGDRETQYF
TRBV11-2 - CASSLGLVGYTF
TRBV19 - CASRQRGGTDTQYF
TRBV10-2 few CASSPLKSNRGGLTDTQYF
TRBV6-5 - CASSPDRSRSGYTF
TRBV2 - CASSERGGTGELFF
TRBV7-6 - CASSLAWGQVSSYEQYF
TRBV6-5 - CASSSNGNTEAFF
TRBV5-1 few CASRTGANTEAFF
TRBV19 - CASSIVHLAGTSYEQYF
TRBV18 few CASSPFESRGNTEAFF
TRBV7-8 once CASSRNEQLPGEETQYF
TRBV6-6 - CASSWTGPNTEAFF
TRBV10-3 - CAISENRLAGAQETQYF
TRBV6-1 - CASSWTGGSTGELFF
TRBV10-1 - CASSSTSGTTDTQYF
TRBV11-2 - CASSWSPGQGAESPLHF
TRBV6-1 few CASMPRGAQPQHF
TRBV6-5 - CASRAQGAGYGYTF